This T cell receptor (beta chain) was documented in a study of technical replicates of blood from a handful of donors. Measured with immunoSEQ multiplex PCR; TCRdb has only the in-frame clones, and not every one. The table shows around 12,000 clones, with approximately 94% occurring only once. Germline lookup yields CDR1 MNHEY and CDR2 SVGAGI. This CDR3 has 15 residues. V was clipped by 6 bases and J by 4 bases, with 16 bases between them. Sequences were obtained from PBMCs. The source is a human donor in good health. The chain joins TRBV6-5 to TRBJ2-1, with a possible D match to TRBD2 (6 bases). CDR3 residues: CASRTGGAGYNEQFF. In DNA, the CDR3 is TGTGCCAGCAGAACGGGCGGGGCGGGATACAATGAGCAGTTCTTC.